This TCR beta chain was found in a study of OX40 agonist ivuxolimab in advanced cancers. V lost 3 bases and J 6 bases, leaving 17 bases between the germline ends. The CDR3 consists of 15 residues. Germline V gives CDR1 SGHDN, CDR2 FVKESK. The protocol was immunoSEQ multiplex PCR, while the TCRdb copy is restricted to in-frame clones and leaves out a portion. The sample lists 55,000 or so clones, less than 90% occurring once. The sequence came from an adult with an advanced solid tumor such as melanoma, head and neck, liver or kidney cancer. This rearrangement joins TRBV14 to TRBJ1-2; D gene uncertain. Here the sequenced sample was CD4+ or CD8+ T cells sorted from blood, taken in a trial of the OX40 agonist ivuxolimab. The DNA of the CDR3 is TGTGCCAGCAGCCAGACGGTCCATAGGCGGGATGGCTACACCTTC. This gives the protein CASSQTVHRRDGYTF.